This T cell receptor beta chain was sequenced in a study of T cells in localized non-small cell lung cancer. General study results and limits: A median around 57 of the top 100 tumor clones appeared in adjacent lung. Investigators sequenced only a single tumor region, leaving heterogeneity possible.

The data were produced by immunoSEQ multiplex PCR, yet TCRdb's version contains in-frame clones alone and is incomplete. The sample lists around 50,000 clones; approximately 90% were seen once. Remarks on this clone: Its cognate antigen is unknown.

Germline CDR1 reads SGHRS; CDR2 reads YFSETQ. The CDR3 is 15 amino acids. After removal of 6 bases from V and 5 bases from J, the junction contained 9 bases not matched to a gene. The receptor was isolated from a woman between 35 and 70 years old with stage I lung adenocarcinoma. The gene calls are TRBV5-1 and TRBJ1-1; 11 positions agree with TRBD1. The sample here was peripheral blood, taken before any cancer treatment. The chain's CDR3 is CASTWTGGAATEAFF. For the CDR3, the DNA is TGCGCCAGCACGTGGACAGGGGGCGCGGCAACTGAAGCTTTCTTT.